This T cell receptor (beta chain) stems from a study of beta chain features in type 1 diabetes. This clone was picked up a small number of times. Its antigen remains unknown. Each of the sorted populations had a purity greater than 95%. General observations from the study: PCR might favor shorter templates, equally in patients and controls.

What was sequenced were expressed TCRB transcripts, since all of the isolated RNA had been reverse transcribed. Here immunoSEQ multiplex PCR was the method, and the copy in TCRdb shows in-frame clones only, minus some. The repertoire holds 970,000 or so clones, with about a sixth as singletons. The germline CDR1 and CDR2 sequences are SGHRS and YFSETQ. Deletions cut 1 base from V and 5 bases from J, with 12 bases between. The CDR3 extends over 14 amino acids. The origin of this receptor is a woman between 18 and 29 years old in good health. The rearrangement links TRBV5-1 to TRBJ2-5; D not resolved. Input material: naive CD4+ T cells from blood. CDR3 sequence reads: CASSLSPSRETQYF. Here the CDR3 DNA reads TGCGCCAGCAGCTTGTCACCATCTCGGGAGACCCAGTACTTC.